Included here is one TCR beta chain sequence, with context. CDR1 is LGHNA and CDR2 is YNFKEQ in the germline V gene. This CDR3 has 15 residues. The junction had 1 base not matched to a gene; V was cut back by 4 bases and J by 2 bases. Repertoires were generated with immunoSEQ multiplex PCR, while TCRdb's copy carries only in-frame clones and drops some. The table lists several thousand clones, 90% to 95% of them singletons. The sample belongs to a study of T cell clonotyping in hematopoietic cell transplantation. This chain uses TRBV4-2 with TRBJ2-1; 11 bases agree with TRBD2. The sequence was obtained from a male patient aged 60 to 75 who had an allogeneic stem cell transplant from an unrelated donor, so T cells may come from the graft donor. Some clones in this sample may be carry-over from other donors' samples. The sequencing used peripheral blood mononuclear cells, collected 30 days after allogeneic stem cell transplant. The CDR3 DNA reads TGTGCCAGCAGCCCACTAGCGGGAGCCTACAATGAGCAGTTCTTC. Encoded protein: CASSPLAGAYNEQFF.